This T cell receptor beta chain was observed in a study of blood T cell repertoires in COVID-19. Study processing details: For nucleated cells, counts were estimated from reference gene primer amplification. Data came from immunoSEQ multiplex PCR; TCRdb stores just in-frame clones and leaves some out. The V and J calls and the clone size are those of that table, but D and trimming were determined from the DNA. The top ten hold 1.5% to 2% of the sample, which has 250,000 to 300,000 clones, 80% to 90% seen once. The germline V gene encodes CDR1 LNHDA and CDR2 SQIVND (reference sequence). The CDR3 contains 15 residues. The ends lost 4 bases at V and 4 bases at J; junction bases unmatched: 5. Those who participated ranged in age from 18 to 89 years and resided in about two dozen US areas. For recovered donors of Cohort 3, there were two negative PCRs, clearance, or symptom resolution.

This rearrangement joins TRBV19 to TRBJ1-2, with 11 bases aligning to TRBD1. This clonotype originated in a woman aged 50 to 65 who had recovered from COVID-19. Material for sequencing was PBMCs or T cells enriched from blood (not recorded which). The CDR3 sequence: CASSTSGQGVYGYTF. CDR3 coding DNA: TGTGCCAGTAGTACCTCGGGACAGGGGGTCTATGGCTACACCTTC.